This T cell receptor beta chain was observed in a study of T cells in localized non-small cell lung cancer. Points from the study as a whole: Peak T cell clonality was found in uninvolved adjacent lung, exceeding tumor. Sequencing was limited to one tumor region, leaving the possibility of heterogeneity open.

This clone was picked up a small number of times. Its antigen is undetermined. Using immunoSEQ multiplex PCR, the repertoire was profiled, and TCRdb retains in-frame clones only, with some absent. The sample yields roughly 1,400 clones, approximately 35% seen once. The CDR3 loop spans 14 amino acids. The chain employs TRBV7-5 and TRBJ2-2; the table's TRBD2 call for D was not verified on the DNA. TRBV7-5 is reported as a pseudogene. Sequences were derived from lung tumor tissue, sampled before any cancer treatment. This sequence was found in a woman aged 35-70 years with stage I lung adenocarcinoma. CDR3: CASSLSSNTGELFF. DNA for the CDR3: TGTGCCAGCAGCTTAAGTAGTAACACCGGGGAGCTGTTTTTT.